This TCR beta chain was captured in a study of blood T cell repertoires in COVID-19. The wider study: Nucleic acid was either cDNA or gDNA, and it came from T cells, B-cell-depleted T cells, or PBMCs.

Some clones are missing from TCRdb's copy, which holds only in-frame ones; the method was immunoSEQ multiplex PCR. Of some 150,000 clones detected, 84% appear once; the ten largest clones hold roughly 8.6%. This receptor was taken from a woman older than 75 in a cohort sampled during active or convalescent COVID-19. Material: peripheral blood.

The chain's CDR3 is CASSPRDRDNSPLHF. The CDR3 nucleotides read TGCGCCAGCAGCCCGCGGGACAGGGACAATTCACCCCTCCACTTT. The rearrangement joins TRBV4-1 to TRBJ1-6; TRBD1 aligns across 9 bases. The CDR3 is 15 residues long. V was clipped by 4 bases and J by 7 bases; unmatched bases: 5. The germline gives CDR1 MGHRA, CDR2 YSYEKL.